This TCR beta chain was sequenced during a study of T cells in Graves' hyperthyroidism and ophthalmopathy. Those patients with uncontrolled infection, other autoimmune disease, pregnancy or lactation were excluded. An approximately 10 ml volume of fresh peripheral blood provided the PBMCs. Whole-study results and caveats: In the analysis, a 13 V-J model separated ophthalmopathy from stable hyperthyroidism.

The CDR3 is 14 amino acids. V lost 7 bases, J lost 5 bases, and 11 bases stayed unmatched. CDR1 and CDR2 from the germline V gene are MNHEY and SVGEGT. Concerning this clonotype itself: Its cognate antigen is unknown.

The CDR3 regions of TCR beta were amplified from RNA transcripts. The HTBI primer set drove a first-round RT-PCR of the TCR CDR3. TCRdb passed the multiplex PCR reads through MiXCR, listing each CDR3 protein once. The profile shows over 700,000 distinct CDR3 sequences, about 35% of them singletons. Specimen: blood. The TCR originated in a middle-aged woman with Graves' hyperthyroidism. The J gene is TRBJ2-7, the V gene TRBV6-2 or TRBV6-3; 7 bases are shared with TRBD1. The CDR3 nucleotides are TGTGCCAGCACCCCCGACAGGGTCATCGACGAGCAGTACTTC. It translates to CASTPDRVIDEQYF.